The sequence of this T cell receptor (beta chain) was determined in a study of cytomegalovirus exposure and HLA in healthy donors. The study ran its PCR with 60 Vbeta and 13 Jbeta primers. Clones were read by immunoSEQ multiplex PCR, and TCRdb kept only the in-frame ones, dropping some. The sample has 150,000 to 200,000 clones, roughly 79% seen once; the top ten hold 1.5% to 2%. The sample comprised PBMCs. The TCR comes from a man in his thirties or forties in good health and CMV-seronegative.

The CDR3 reads CASSPGTVNTGELFF. The CDR3 nucleotides read TGTGCCAGCAGTCCCGGGACAGTGAACACCGGGGAGCTGTTTTTT. The gene calls are TRBV28 and TRBJ2-2; 7 bases are shared with TRBD1. Germline V lookup: CDR1 MDHEN, CDR2 SYDVKM. The CDR3 sequence is 15 residues long. J lost 1 base, V lost 5 bases, and 4 bases had no gene match.